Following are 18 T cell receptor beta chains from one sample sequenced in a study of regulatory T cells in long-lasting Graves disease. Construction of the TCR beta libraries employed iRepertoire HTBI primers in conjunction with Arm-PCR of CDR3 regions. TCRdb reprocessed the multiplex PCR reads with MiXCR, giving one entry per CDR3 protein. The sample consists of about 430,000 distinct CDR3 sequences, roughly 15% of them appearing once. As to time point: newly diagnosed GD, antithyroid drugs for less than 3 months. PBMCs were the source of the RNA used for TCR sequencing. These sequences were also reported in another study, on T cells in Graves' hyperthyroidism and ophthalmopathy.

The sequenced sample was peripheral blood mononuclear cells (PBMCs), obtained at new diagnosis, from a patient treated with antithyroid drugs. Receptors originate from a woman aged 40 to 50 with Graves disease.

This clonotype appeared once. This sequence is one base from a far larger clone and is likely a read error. The CDR3 sequence is CASSPTGTGGNEQYF. CDR3 DNA: TGTGCCAGCTCACCGACCGGGACAGGGGGAAATGAGCAGTACTTC. V and J are TRBV18 and TRBJ2-7; 11 bases map to TRBD1. Losses at the gene ends were 3 bases for V and 7 bases for J; bases not matched to a gene: 8. Looked up from germline, CDR1 is KGHSH and CDR2 is LQKENI. CDR3 size: 15 residues.

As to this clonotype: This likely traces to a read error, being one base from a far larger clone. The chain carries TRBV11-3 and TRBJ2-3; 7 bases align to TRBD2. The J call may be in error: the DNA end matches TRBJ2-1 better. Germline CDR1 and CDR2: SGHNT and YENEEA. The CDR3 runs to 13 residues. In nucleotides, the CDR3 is TGTGCCAGCAGCTTAGATTATGCGGGAGCGCAGTTCTTC. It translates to CASSLDYAGAQFF.

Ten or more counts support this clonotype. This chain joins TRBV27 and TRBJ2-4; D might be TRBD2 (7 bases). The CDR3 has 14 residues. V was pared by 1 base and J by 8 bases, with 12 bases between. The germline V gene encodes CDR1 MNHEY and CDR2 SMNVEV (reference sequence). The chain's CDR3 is CASSLWGGGDIQYF. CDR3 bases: TGTGCCAGCAGTTTATGGGGAGGGGGGGACATTCAGTACTTC.

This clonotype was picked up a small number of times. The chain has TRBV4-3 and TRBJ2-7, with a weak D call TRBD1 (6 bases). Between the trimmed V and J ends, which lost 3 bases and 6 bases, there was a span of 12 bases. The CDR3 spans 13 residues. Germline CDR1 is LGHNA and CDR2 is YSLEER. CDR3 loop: CASSHATGSEQYF. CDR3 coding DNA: TGCGCCAGCAGCCATGCTACAGGGTCCGAGCAGTACTTC.

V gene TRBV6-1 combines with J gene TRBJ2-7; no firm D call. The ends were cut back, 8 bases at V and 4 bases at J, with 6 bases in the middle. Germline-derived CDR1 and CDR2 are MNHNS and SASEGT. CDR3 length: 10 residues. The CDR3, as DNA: TGTGCCAGCTCGACTTACGAGCAGTACTTC. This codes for CASSTYEQYF.

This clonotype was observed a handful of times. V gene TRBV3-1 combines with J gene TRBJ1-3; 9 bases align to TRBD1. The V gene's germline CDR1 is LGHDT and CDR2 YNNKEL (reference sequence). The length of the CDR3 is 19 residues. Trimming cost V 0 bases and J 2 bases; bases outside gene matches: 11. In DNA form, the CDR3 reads TGTGCCAGCAGCCAAGATCTTGGGACAGGGTTTATGGCTGGAAACACCATATATTTT. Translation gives CASSQDLGTGFMAGNTIYF.

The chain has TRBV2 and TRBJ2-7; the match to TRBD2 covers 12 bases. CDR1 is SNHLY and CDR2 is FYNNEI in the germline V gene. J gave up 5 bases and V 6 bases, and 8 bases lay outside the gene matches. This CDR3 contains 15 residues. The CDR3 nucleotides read TGTGCCAGCAGCGTACCGACTAGCGGGAGCAACGAGCAGTACTTC. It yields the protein CASSVPTSGSNEQYF.

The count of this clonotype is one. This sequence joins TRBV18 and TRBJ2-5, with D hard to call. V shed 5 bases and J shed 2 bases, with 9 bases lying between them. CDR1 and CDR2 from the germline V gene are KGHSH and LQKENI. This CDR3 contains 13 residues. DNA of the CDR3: TGTGCCAGCTCATCTATGGGGCAAGAGACCCAGTACTTC. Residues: CASSSMGQETQYF.

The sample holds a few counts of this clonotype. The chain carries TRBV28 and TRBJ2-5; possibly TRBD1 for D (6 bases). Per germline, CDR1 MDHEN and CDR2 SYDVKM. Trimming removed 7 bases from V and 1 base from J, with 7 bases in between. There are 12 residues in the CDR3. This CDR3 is CASTDSQETQYF. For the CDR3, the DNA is TGTGCCAGCACGGACAGCCAAGAGACCCAGTACTTC.

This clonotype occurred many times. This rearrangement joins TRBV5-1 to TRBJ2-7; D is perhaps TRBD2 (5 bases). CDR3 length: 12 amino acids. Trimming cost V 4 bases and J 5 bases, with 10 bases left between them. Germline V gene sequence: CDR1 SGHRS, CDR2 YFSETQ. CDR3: CASSPDFNEQYF. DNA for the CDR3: TGCGCCAGCAGCCCGGACTTCAACGAGCAGTACTTC.

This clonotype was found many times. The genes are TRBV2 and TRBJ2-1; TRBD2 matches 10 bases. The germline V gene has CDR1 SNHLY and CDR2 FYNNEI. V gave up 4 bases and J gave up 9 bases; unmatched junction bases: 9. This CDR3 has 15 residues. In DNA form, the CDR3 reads TGTGCCAGCAGTGCGAGCAGCGGGAGGGCCGGTGAGCAGTTCTTC. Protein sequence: CASSASSGRAGEQFF.

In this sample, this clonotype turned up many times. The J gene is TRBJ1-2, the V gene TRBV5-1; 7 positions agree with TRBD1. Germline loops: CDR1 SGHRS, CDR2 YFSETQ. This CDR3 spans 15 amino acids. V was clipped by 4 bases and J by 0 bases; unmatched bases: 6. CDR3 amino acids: CASSSGTDSNYGYTF. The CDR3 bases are TGCGCCAGCAGCAGCGGGACAGATTCTAACTATGGCTACACCTTC.

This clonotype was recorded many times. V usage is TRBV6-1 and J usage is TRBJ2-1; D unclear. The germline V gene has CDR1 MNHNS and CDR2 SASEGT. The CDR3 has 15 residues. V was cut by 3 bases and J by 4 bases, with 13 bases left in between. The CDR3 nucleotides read TGTGCCAGCAGTGAGCGAAAGGGTGGATACAATGAGCAGTTCTTC. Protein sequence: CASSERKGGYNEQFF.

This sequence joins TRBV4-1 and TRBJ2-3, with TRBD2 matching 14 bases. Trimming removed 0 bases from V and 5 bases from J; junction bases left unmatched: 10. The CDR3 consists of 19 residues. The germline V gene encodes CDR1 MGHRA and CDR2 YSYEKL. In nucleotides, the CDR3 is TGCGCCAGCAGCCAAGAGGGAAGAGGACTAGCGGGAGGAGGAGATACGCAGTATTTT. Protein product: CASSQEGRGLAGGGDTQYF.

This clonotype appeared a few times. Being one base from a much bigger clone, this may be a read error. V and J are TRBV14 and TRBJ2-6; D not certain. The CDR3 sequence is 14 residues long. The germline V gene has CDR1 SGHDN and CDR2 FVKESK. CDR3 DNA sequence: TGTGCCGGCAGCCCCCTAGGTGGGGCCAACGTCCTGACTTTC. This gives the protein CAGSPLGGANVLTF. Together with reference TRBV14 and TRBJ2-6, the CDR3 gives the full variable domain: EAGVTQFPSHSVIEKGQTVTLRCDPISGHDNLYWYRRVMGKEIKFLLHFVKESKQDESGMPNNRFLAERTGGTYSTLKVQPAELEDSGVYFCAGSPLGGANVLTFGAGSRLTVL.

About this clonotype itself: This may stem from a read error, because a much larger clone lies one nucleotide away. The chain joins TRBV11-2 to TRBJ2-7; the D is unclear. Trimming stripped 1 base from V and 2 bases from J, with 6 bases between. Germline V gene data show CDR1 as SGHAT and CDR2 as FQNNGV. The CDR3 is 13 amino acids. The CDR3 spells CASSLGRPYEQYF. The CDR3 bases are TGTGCCAGCAGCTTAGGACGGCCCTACGAGCAGTACTTC.

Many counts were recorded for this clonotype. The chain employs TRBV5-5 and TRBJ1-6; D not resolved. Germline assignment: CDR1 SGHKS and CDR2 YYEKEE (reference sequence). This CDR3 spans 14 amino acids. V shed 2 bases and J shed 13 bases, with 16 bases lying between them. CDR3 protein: CASSFGEYLVPLHF. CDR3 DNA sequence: TGTGCCAGCAGCTTCGGGGAATATTTGGTTCCCCTCCACTTT. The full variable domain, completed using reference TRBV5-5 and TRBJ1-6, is DAGVTQSPTHLIKTRGQQVTLRCSPISGHKSVSWYQQVLGQGPQFIFQYYEKEERGRGNFPDRFSARQFPNYSSELNVNALLLGDSALYLCASSFGEYLVPLHFGNGTRLTVT.

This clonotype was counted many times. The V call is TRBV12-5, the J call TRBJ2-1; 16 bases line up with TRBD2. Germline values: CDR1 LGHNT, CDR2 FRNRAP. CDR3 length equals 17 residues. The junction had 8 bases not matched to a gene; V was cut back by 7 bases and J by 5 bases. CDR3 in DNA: TGTGCTAGTGATGGGACTAGCGGGAGGGCCCATAACAATGAGCAGTTCTTC. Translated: CASDGTSGRAHNNEQFF. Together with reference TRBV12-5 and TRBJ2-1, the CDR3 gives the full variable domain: DARVTQTPRHKVTEMGQEVTMRCQPILGHNTVFWYRQTMMQGLELLAYFRNRAPLDDSGMPKDRFSAEMPDATLATLKIQPSEPRDSAVYFCASDGTSGRAHNNEQFFGPGTRLTVL.